Shown below are 13 T cell receptor beta chains from a single sample sequenced in a study of blood T cell repertoires in COVID-19 (dated by TCRdb to about 2020). Library method: the immunoSEQ multiplex PCR assay. TCRdb obtained this table from immuneACCESS and retained in-frame rearrangements with V and J assigned. These tables miss some clones; where compared with another copy, unresolved V genes account for less than half of the shortfall, and the remainder is unexplained. For this sample there are some 230,000 clones; around 91% appear just once. Roughly 3% of the sample is held by the ten biggest clonotypes. Sequencing used PBMCs or T cells enriched from blood (not recorded which). The receptor set was obtained from a woman aged 18-29 years in a cohort exposed to, infected with or recovered from COVID-19 (not recorded which).

This clone appeared a single time. Other nucleotide sequences in the sample specify the same CDR3. J is TRBJ2-7 and V is TRBV11-3, with 7 positions matching TRBD2. From germline, CDR1 is SGHNT and CDR2 YENEEA. There are 13 residues in the CDR3. V dropped 1 base and J dropped 5; count of bases not matched to a gene: 2. CDR3 nucleotides: TGTGCCAGCAGCTTAGGGGGGACTAACGAGCAGTACTTC. Translating gives CASSLGGTNEQYF.

This chain uses TRBV6-5 with TRBJ2-7; 8 bases are shared with TRBD1. The length of the CDR3 is 14 residues. V was clipped by 6 bases and J by 0 bases; unmatched bases: 4. Germline CDR1 reads MNHEY; CDR2 reads SVGAGI. Here the CDR3 DNA reads TGTGCCAGCAGCGACAGGGGCTACTCCTACGAGCAGTACTTC. This gives the protein CASSDRGYSYEQYF.

For this clone: The sample holds other DNA sequences that translate to the same CDR3. The chain joins TRBV27 to TRBJ1-4; 7 bases fit TRBD1. CDR1 is MNHEY and CDR2 is SMNVEV in the germline V gene (reference sequence). The length of the CDR3 is 13 residues. With V trimmed by 9 bases and J by 5 bases, 6 bases remained unmatched. CDR3 amino acids: CASSLQGNEKLFF. CDR3 DNA sequence: TGTGCCAGTAGCTTACAGGGGAATGAAAAACTGTTTTTT.

V is TRBV14 and J is TRBJ1-1; D gene unclear. Trimming removed 1 base at V and 5 bases at J, with 5 bases between. The CDR3 contains 12 residues. Germline CDR1 is SGHDN and CDR2 is FVKESK. This chain's CDR3 is CASSQGGTEAFF. Here the CDR3 DNA reads TGTGCCAGCAGCCAAGGCGGGACTGAAGCTTTCTTT. Together with reference TRBV14 and TRBJ1-1, the CDR3 gives the full variable domain: EAGVTQFPSHSVIEKGQTVTLRCDPISGHDNLYWYRRVMGKEIKFLLHFVKESKQDESGMPNNRFLAERTGGTYSTLKVQPAELEDSGVYFCASSQGGTEAFFGQGTRLTVV.

This rearrangement joins TRBV11-2 to TRBJ1-4, with no clear D. The CDR3 is 14 residues long. CDR1 is SGHAT, CDR2 FQNNGV, per germline. The V end was cut by 1 base, the J end by 10 bases, with 13 bases between. The CDR3 sequence is CASSLARLRGKLFF. Written as DNA, the CDR3 is TGTGCCAGCAGCTTAGCTAGGCTCCGTGGAAAACTGTTTTTT.

The V call is TRBV7-9, the J call TRBJ2-1; no clear D gene. The V gene's germline CDR1 is SEHNR and CDR2 FQNEAQ (reference sequence). The CDR3 is 12 amino acids. The V end lost 5 bases, the J end lost 8 bases, and 10 bases lay between the germline ends. The CDR3 loop reads CASSPQSDEQFF. The DNA for the CDR3 is TGTGCCAGCAGCCCACAGAGTGATGAGCAGTTCTTC.

The chain links TRBV6-5 to TRBJ1-2; 8 bases map to TRBD1. The CDR3 is 14 amino acids. V trimming: 5 bases; J trimming: 1 base; junction bases outside the gene matches: 3. Germline V lookup: CDR1 MNHEY, CDR2 SVGAGI. CDR3 amino acids: CASSPTGVNYGYTF. The CDR3 DNA reads as TGTGCCAGCAGTCCGACAGGGGTTAACTATGGCTACACCTTC.

This chain uses TRBV3-1 (or the pseudogene TRBV3-2) with TRBJ1-5; D may be TRBD1 (6 bases). The germline V and J ends were trimmed by 3 bases and 3 bases, with 9 bases remaining between them. The CDR3 totals 14 residues. The germline gives CDR1 LGHDT, CDR2 YNNKEL (reference sequence). Here the CDR3 reads CASSQGHDNQPQHF. CDR3 sequence (DNA): TGTGCCAGCAGCCAGGGACACGACAATCAGCCCCAGCATTTT.

This CDR3 is CASSYRGNPYNEQFF. The DNA for the CDR3 is TGTGCCAGCAGCTACAGGGGGAACCCCTACAATGAGCAGTTCTTC. The chain combines TRBV7-9 with TRBJ2-1; the match to TRBD1 covers 8 bases. The CDR3 is made up of 15 amino acids. The ends lost 4 bases at V and 2 bases at J; junction bases unmatched: 4. Germline V gene lookup returns CDR1 SEHNR and CDR2 FQNEAQ (reference sequence).

The chain combines TRBV6-1 with TRBJ1-5, with 8 bases aligning to TRBD1. Unmatched junction bases numbered 6, after V lost 4 bases and J lost 1 base. Germline CDR1 MNHNS, CDR2 SASEGT. The length of the CDR3 is 16 residues. CDR3 sequence reads: CASSGQGYQSNQPQHF. The CDR3 DNA reads TGTGCCAGCAGTGGACAGGGGTATCAGAGCAATCAGCCCCAGCATTTT.

As DNA, the CDR3 is TGCGCCAGCAGCACGGGACTAGCGGGCCCAGATACGCAGTATTTT. This codes for CASSTGLAGPDTQYF. The chain links TRBV5-1 to TRBJ2-3, with TRBD2 identical over 12 bases. Germline V gene sequence: CDR1 SGHRS, CDR2 YFSETQ. The CDR3 has 15 amino acids. Unmatched junction bases numbered 4, after V lost 4 bases and J lost 4 bases.

The J gene is TRBJ2-2, the V gene TRBV10-1; no clear D gene. With 4 bases removed from V and 1 base from J, the gap between germline ends came to 10 bases. Germline V gene sequence: CDR1 WNHNN, CDR2 SYGVQD (reference sequence). The CDR3 totals 15 residues. The CDR3 region is CASSGVGENTGELFF. CDR3 DNA sequence: TGCGCCAGCAGTGGAGTTGGAGAGAACACCGGGGAGCTGTTTTTT.

A remark on this clone: Different DNA sequences within this sample yield the same CDR3. The chain combines TRBV18 with TRBJ2-1; 8 nucleotides agree with TRBD2. The CDR3 runs to 16 residues. Per germline, CDR1 KGHSH and CDR2 LQKENI. With 0 bases clipped from V and 4 bases from J, the junction kept 5 bases outside the gene matches. The CDR3: CASSPPSGGVYNEQFF. DNA for the CDR3: TGTGCCAGCTCACCACCGTCCGGGGGGGTTTACAATGAGCAGTTCTTC.